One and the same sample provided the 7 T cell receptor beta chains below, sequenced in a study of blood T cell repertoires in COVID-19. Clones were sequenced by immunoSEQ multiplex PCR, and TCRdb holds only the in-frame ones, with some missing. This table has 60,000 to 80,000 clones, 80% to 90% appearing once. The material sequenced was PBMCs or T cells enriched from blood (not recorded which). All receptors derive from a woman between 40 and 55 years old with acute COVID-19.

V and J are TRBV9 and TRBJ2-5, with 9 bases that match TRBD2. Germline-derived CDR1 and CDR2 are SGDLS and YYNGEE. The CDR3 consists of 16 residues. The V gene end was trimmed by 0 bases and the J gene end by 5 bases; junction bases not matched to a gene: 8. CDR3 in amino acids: CASSVGSGGTLETQYF. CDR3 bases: TGTGCCAGCAGCGTAGGTAGCGGGGGTACCTTGGAGACCCAGTACTTC.

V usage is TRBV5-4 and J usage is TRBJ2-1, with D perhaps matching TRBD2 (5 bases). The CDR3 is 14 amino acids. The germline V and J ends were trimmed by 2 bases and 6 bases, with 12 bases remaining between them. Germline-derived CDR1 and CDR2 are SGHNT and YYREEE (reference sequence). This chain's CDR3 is CASSFSAGINEQFF. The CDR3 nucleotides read TGTGCCAGCAGCTTTTCCGCCGGGATCAATGAGCAGTTCTTC.

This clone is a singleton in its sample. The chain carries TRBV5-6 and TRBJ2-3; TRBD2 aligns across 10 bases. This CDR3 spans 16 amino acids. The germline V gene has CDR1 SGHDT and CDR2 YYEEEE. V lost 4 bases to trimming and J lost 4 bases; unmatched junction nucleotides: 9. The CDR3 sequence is CASSGEAGGPPDTQYF. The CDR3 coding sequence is TGTGCCAGCAGCGGGGAAGCGGGAGGGCCTCCAGATACGCAGTATTTT.

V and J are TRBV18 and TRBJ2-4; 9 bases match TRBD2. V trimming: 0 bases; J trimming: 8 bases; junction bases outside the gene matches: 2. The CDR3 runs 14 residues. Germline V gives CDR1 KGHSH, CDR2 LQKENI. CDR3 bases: TGTGCCAGCTCACCACCTAGCGGGAGTTACATTCAGTACTTC. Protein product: CASSPPSGSYIQYF.

The CDR3 DNA reads TGTGCCAGCAGCCGCGAAACTAGTCGTACGCAGTATTTT. Translating gives CASSRETSRTQYF. This sequence joins TRBV14 and TRBJ2-3, with D possibly being TRBD2 (5 bases). Trimming left V 4 bases short and J 8 bases short, with 13 bases between. In germline, CDR1 is SGHDN, CDR2 FVKESK. CDR3 length equals 13 residues.

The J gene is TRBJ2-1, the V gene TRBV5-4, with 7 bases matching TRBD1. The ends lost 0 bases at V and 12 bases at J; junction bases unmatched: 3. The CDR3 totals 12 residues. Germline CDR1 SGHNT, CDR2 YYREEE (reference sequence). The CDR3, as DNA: TGTGCCAGCAGCTTGGAAAACAGGGGGCAGTTCTTC. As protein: CASSLENRGQFF.

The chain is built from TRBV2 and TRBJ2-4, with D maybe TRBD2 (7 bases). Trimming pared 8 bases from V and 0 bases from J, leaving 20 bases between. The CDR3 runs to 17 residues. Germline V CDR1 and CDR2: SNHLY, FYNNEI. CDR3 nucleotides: TGTGCCAGCCTAGGGGGGGGGCAGGGCCTAGCCAAAAACATTCAGTACTTC. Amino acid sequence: CASLGGGQGLAKNIQYF.